These 9 T cell receptor beta chains came from one sample sequenced in a study of blood T cell repertoires in COVID-19. Sequenced by immunoSEQ multiplex PCR; TCRdb stores in-frame clones only, minus some. Here the sample spans more than 80,000 clones, around 82% being singletons. Material: peripheral blood. Receptor source: a man aged 45 to 65 with active or convalescent COVID-19.

The V and J genes are TRBV20-1 and TRBJ2-5; the D gene is possibly TRBD1 (5 bases). Germline V lookup: CDR1 DFQATT, CDR2 SNEGSKA (reference sequence). The CDR3 length is 11 residues. V was clipped by 1 base and J by 5 bases, with 5 bases between them. CDR3 in DNA: TGCAGTGCTAGAGCAGGGGAGACCCAGTACTTC. Its protein product is CSARAGETQYF.

This chain joins TRBV2 and TRBJ1-2, with D tentatively TRBD1 (6 bases). Germline values: CDR1 SNHLY, CDR2 FYNNEI. Trimming cost V 3 bases and J 2 bases, with 13 bases left between them. The CDR3 consists of 15 residues. CDR3 in amino acids: CASSEMGDNNYGYTF. In DNA form, the CDR3 reads TGTGCCAGCAGTGAGATGGGGGACAACAACTATGGCTACACCTTC.

This clone was seen a few times. The chain joins TRBV5-1 to TRBJ2-3; 13 bases agree with TRBD2. After removal of 4 bases from V and 6 bases from J, the junction contained 5 bases not matched to a gene. Germline CDR1 reads SGHRS; CDR2 reads YFSETQ. This CDR3 contains 15 residues. The CDR3 region is CASSPGTSGADTQYF. The CDR3 DNA reads as TGCGCCAGCAGCCCAGGGACTAGCGGGGCGGATACGCAGTATTTT.

CDR3: CASSAGTVVDTQYF. CDR3 in DNA: TGTGCCAGCAGCGCCGGGACAGTTGTTGATACGCAGTATTTT. This chain links TRBV11-2 with TRBJ2-3; TRBD1 aligns across 7 bases. The CDR3 is 14 amino acids. The junction had 8 bases not matched to a gene; V was cut back by 5 bases and J by 6 bases. Germline-derived CDR1 and CDR2 are SGHAT and FQNNGV. Full variable domain (remainder filled in from reference TRBV11-2 and TRBJ2-3): EAGVAQSPRYKIIEKRQSVAFWCNPISGHATLYWYQQILGQGPKLLIQFQNNGVVDDSQLPKDRFSAERLKGVDSTLKIQPAKLEDSAVYLCASSAGTVVDTQYFGPGTRLTVL.

This rearrangement joins TRBV5-5 to TRBJ1-6, with TRBD1 matching over 8 bases. This CDR3 has 17 residues. Germline V gene lookup returns CDR1 SGHKS and CDR2 YYEKEE (reference sequence). With V trimmed by 4 bases and J by 9 bases, 15 bases remained unmatched. The CDR3 DNA follows: TGTGCCAGCAGCCTTGACGTCGGCAGGGGGCTTAGTTCACCCCTCCACTTT. This encodes CASSLDVGRGLSSPLHF. The full variable domain, with the rest looked up from reference TRBV5-5 and TRBJ1-6, is DAGVTQSPTHLIKTRGQQVTLRCSPISGHKSVSWYQQVLGQGPQFIFQYYEKEERGRGNFPDRFSARQFPNYSSELNVNALLLGDSALYLCASSLDVGRGLSSPLHFGNGTRLTVT.

V usage is TRBV28 and J usage is TRBJ2-3, with 8 bases fitting TRBD2. In germline, CDR1 is MDHEN, CDR2 SYDVKM. V lost 7 bases, J lost 2 bases, and 11 bases stayed unmatched. CDR3 length: 16 residues. The chain's CDR3 is CASTFSGALNTDTQYF. The CDR3 DNA follows: TGTGCCAGCACTTTTAGCGGGGCTCTAAACACAGATACGCAGTATTTT.

The rearrangement links TRBV7-2 to TRBJ1-5; TRBD1 agrees at 7 bases. Losses at the gene ends were 1 base for V and 6 bases for J; bases not matched to a gene: 9. Per the germline V gene, CDR1 is SGHTA and CDR2 is FQGNSA. The CDR3 has 16 residues. For the CDR3, the DNA is TGTGCCAGCAGCTTAGACAAAAACAGGGGCGGTCAGCCCCAGCATTTT. Translation: CASSLDKNRGGQPQHF.

This chain uses TRBV24-1 with TRBJ2-3; D gene uncertain. The V and J ends lost 4 bases and 0 bases respectively, with 7 bases between them. The CDR3 covers 14 residues. Germline V CDR1 and CDR2: KGHDR, SFDVKD. CDR3 amino acids: CATSETGSTDTQYF. CDR3 DNA sequence: TGTGCCACCAGTGAAACTGGTAGCACAGATACGCAGTATTTT.

The chain uses TRBV19 and TRBJ2-3, with 9 bases matching TRBD2. Losses at the gene ends were 7 bases for V and 0 bases for J; bases not matched to a gene: 8. This CDR3 is 16 amino acids long. The germline CDR1 and CDR2 sequences are LNHDA and SQIVND (reference sequence). CDR3 protein: CASNPRTSVSTDTQYF. The CDR3 nucleotides are TGTGCCAGTAACCCTCGGACTAGCGTGAGCACAGATACGCAGTATTTT.